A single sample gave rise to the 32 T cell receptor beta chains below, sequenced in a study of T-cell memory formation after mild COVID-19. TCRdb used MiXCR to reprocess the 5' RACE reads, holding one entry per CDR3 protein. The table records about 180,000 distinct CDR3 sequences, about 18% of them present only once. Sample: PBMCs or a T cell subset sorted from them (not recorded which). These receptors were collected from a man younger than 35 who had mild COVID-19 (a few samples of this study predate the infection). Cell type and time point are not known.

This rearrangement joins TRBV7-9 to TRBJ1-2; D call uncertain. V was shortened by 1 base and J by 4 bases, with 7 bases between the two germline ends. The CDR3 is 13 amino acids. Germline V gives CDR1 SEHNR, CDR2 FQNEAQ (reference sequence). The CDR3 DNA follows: TGTGCCAGCAGCTTAGTGGCAGCCTATGGCTACACCTTC. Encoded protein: CASSLVAAYGYTF.

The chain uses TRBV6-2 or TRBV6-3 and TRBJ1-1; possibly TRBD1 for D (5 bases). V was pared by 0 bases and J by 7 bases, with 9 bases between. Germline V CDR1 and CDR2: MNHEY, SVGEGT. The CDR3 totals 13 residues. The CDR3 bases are TGTGCCAGCAGTTACTCGAGAGGGGTTGAAGCTTTCTTT. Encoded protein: CASSYSRGVEAFF.

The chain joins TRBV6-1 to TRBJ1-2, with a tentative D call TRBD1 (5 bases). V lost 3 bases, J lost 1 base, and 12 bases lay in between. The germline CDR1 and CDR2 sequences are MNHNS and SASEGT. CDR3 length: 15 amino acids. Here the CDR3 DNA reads TGTGCCAGCAGTGACGCCGGGACGATTAACTATGGCTACACCTTC. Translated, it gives CASSDAGTINYGYTF.

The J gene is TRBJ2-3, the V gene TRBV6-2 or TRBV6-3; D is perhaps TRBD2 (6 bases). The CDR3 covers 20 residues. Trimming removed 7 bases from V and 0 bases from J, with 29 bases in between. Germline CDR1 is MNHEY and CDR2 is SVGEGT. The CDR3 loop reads CASKSDRRSLAVSSTDTQYF. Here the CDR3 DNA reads TGTGCCAGCAAATCGGATCGCAGATCGTTAGCGGTCTCTAGCACAGATACGCAGTATTTT.

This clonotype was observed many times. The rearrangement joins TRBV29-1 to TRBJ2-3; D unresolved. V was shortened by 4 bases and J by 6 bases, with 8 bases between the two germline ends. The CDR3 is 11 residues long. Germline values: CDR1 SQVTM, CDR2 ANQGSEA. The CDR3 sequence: CSVAVQDTQYF. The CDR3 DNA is TGCAGCGTTGCTGTGCAGGATACGCAGTATTTT.

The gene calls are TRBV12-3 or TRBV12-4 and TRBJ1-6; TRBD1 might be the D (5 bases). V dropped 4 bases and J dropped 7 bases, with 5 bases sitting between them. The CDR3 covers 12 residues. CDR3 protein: CASSWGNSPLHF. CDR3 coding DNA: TGTGCCAGCAGTTGGGGGAATTCACCCCTCCACTTT.

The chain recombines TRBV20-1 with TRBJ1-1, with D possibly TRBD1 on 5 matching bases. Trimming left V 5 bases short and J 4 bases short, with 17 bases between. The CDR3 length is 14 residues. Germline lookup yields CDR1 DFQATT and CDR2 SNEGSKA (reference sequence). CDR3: CSAPRGRGGTEAFF. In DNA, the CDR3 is TGCAGTGCTCCACGGGGCAGAGGCGGCACTGAAGCTTTCTTT.

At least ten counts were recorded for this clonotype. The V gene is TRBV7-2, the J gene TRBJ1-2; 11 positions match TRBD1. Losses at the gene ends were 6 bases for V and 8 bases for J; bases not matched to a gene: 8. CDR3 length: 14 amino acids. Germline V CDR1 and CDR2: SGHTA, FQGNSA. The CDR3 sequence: CASSPGTGGRGYTF. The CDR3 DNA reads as TGTGCCAGCAGTCCGGGGACAGGGGGACGAGGCTACACCTTC.

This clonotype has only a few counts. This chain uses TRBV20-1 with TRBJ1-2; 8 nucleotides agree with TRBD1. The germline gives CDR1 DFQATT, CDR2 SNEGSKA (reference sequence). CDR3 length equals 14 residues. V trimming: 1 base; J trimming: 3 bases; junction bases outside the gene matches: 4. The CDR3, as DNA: TGCAGTGCTAGAGGGGCAGGGGGCGACTATGGCTACACCTTC. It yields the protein CSARGAGGDYGYTF.

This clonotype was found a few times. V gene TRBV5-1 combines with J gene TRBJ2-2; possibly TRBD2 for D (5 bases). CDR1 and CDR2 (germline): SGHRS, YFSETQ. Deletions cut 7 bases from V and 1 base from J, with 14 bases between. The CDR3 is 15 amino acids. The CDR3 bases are TGCGCCAGCCGCACCACGGGGATGAACACCGGGGAGCTGTTTTTT. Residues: CASRTTGMNTGELFF.

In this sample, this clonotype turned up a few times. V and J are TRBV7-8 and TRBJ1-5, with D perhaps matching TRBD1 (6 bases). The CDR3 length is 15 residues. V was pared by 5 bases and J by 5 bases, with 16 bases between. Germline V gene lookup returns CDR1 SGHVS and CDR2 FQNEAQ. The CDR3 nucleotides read TGTGCCAGCAGCCTCTCGTGGGGGGCCGATCAGCCCCAGCATTTT. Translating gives CASSLSWGADQPQHF.

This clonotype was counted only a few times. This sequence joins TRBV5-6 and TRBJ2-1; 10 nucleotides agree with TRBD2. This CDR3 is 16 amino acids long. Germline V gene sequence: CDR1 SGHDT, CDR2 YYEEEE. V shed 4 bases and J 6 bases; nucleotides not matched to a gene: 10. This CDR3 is CASSLLTSGESNEQFF. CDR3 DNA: TGTGCCAGCAGCCTCCTTACTAGCGGGGAGTCCAATGAGCAGTTCTTC.

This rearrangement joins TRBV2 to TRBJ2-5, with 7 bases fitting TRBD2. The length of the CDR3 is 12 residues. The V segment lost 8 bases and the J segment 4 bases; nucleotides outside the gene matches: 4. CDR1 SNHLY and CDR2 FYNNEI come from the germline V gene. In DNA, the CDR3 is TGTGCCAGCCGACTAGCCGGAGAGACCCAGTACTTC. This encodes CASRLAGETQYF.

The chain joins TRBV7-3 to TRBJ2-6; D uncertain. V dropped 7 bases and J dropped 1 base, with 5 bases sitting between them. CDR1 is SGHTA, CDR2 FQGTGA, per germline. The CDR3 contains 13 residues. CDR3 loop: CASMISGANVLTF. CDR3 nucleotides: TGTGCCAGCATGATATCTGGGGCCAACGTCCTGACTTTC.

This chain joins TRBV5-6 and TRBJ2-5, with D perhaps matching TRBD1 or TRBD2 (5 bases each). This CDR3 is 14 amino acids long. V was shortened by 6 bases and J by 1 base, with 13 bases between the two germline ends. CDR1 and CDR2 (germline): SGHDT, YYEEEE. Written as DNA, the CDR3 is TGTGCCAGCACCGAGGGACCCGGCCAAGAGACCCAGTACTTC. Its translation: CASTEGPGQETQYF.

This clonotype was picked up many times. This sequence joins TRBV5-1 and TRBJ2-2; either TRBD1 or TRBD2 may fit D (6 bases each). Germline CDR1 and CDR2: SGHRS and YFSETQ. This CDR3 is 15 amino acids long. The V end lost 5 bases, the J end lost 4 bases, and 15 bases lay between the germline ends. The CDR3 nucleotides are TGCGCCAGCAGTCTACAGGGAGGCGGCACCGGGGAGCTGTTTTTT. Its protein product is CASSLQGGGTGELFF. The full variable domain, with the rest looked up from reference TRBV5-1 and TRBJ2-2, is KAGVTQTPRYLIKTRGQQVTLSCSPISGHRSVSWYQQTPGQGLQFLFEYFSETQRNKGNFPGRFSGRQFSNSRSEMNVSTLELGDSALYLCASSLQGGGTGELFFGEGSRLTVL.

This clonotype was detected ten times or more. CDR3 region: CASSPVGPPITDTQYF. The CDR3 coding sequence is TGTGCCAGCTCACCAGTGGGACCCCCCATCACAGATACGCAGTATTTT. This sequence joins TRBV18 and TRBJ2-3; TRBD1 or TRBD2 may be the D gene (5 bases each). Germline V lookup: CDR1 KGHSH, CDR2 LQKENI. The CDR3 consists of 16 residues. Trimming removed 2 bases from V and 2 bases from J, with 14 bases in between.

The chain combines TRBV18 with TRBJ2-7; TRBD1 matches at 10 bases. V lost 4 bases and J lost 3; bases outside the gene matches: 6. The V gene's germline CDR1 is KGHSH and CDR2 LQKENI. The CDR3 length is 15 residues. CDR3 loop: CASSRGTGVHYEQYF. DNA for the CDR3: TGTGCCAGCTCACGGGGGACAGGGGTCCACTACGAGCAGTACTTC.

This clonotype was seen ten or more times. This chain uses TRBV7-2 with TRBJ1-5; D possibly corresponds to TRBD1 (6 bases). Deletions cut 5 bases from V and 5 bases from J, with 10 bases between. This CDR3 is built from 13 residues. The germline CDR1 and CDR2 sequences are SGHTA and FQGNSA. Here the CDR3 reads CASSPGVDQPQHF. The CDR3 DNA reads TGTGCCAGCAGCCCAGGGGTCGATCAGCCCCAGCATTTT. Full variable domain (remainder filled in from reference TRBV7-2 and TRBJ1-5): GAGVSQSPSNKVTEKGKDVELRCDPISGHTALYWYRQSLGQGLEFLIYFQGNSAPDKSGLPSDRFSAERTGGSVSTLTIQRTQQEDSAVYLCASSPGVDQPQHFGDGTRLSIL.

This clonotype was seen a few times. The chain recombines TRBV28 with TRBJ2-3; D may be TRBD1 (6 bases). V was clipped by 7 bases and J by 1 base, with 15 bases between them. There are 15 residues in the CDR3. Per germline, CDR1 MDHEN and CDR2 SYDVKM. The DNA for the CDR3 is TGTGCCAGCACCGTAGGGCAGGGGCGCACAGATACGCAGTATTTT. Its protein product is CASTVGQGRTDTQYF.

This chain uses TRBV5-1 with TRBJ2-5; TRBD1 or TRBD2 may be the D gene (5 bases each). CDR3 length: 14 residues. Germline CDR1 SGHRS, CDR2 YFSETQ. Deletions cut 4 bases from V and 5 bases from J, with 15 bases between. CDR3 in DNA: TGCGCCAGCAGCGCAGGGACCGGGGACGAGACCCAGTACTTC. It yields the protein CASSAGTGDETQYF. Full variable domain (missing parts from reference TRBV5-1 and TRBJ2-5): KAGVTQTPRYLIKTRGQQVTLSCSPISGHRSVSWYQQTPGQGLQFLFEYFSETQRNKGNFPGRFSGRQFSNSRSEMNVSTLELGDSALYLCASSAGTGDETQYFGPGTRLLVL.

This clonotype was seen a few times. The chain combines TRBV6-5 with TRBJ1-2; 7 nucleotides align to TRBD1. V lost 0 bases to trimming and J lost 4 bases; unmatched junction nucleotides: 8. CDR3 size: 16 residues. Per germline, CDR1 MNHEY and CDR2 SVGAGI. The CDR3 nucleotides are TGTGCCAGCAGTTACTCCGTGGGGGGACAGCTCTATGGCTACACCTTC. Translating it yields CASSYSVGGQLYGYTF.

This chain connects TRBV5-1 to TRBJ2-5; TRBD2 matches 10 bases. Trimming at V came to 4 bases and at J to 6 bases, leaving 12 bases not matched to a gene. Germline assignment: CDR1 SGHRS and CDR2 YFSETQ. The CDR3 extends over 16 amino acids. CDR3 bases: TGCGCCAGCAGCCGGGGAAGCGGGGGGGCCGAGAAGACCCAGTACTTC. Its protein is CASSRGSGGAEKTQYF.

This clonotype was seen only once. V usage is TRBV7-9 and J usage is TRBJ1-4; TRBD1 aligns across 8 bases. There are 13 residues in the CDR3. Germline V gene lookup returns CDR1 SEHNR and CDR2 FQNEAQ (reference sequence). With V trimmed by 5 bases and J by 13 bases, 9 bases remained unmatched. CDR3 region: CASSEYGQGRLFF. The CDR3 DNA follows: TGTGCCAGCAGCGAATACGGACAGGGACGACTGTTTTTT. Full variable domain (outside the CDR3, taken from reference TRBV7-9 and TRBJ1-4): DTGVSQNPRHKITKRGQNVTFRCDPISEHNRLYWYRQTLGQGPEFLTYFQNEAQLEKSRLLSDRFSAERPKGSFSTLEIQRTEQGDSAMYLCASSEYGQGRLFFGSGTQLSVL.

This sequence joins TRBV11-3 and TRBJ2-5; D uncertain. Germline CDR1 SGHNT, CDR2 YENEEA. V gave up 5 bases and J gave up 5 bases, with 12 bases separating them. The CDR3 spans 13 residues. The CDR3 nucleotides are TGTGCCAGCAGCCCCCGGATGCGGGAGACCCAGTACTTC. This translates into CASSPRMRETQYF.

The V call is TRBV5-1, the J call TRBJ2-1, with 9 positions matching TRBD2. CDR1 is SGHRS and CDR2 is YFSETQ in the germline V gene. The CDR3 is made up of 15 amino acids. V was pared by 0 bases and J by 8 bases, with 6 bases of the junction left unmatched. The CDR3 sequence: CASSLGASGVYEQFF. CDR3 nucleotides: TGCGCCAGCAGCTTGGGTGCTAGCGGGGTCTATGAGCAGTTCTTC.

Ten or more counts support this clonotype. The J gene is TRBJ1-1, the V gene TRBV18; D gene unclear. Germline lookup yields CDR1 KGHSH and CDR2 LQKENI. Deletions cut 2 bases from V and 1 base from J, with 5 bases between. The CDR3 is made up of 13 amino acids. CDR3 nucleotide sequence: TGTGCCAGCTCACCAACGGGGAACACTGAAGCTTTCTTT. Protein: CASSPTGNTEAFF.

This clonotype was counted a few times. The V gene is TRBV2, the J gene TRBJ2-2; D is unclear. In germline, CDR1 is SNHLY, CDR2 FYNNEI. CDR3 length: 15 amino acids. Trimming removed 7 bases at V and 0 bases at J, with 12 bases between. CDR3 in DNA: TGTGCCAGCACTCGAAGTTCGGCGAACACCGGGGAGCTGTTTTTT. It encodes CASTRSSANTGELFF.

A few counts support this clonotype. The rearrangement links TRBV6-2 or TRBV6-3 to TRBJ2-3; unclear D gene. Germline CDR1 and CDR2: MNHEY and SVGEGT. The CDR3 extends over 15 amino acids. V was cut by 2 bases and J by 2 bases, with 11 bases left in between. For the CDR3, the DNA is TGTGCCAGCAGTTACACCATTGGCGACACAGATACGCAGTATTTT. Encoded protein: CASSYTIGDTDTQYF.

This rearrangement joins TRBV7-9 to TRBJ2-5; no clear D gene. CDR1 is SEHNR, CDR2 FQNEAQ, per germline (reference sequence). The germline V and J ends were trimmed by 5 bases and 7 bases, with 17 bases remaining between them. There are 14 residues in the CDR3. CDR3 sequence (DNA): TGTGCCAGCAGCGCGCCGTGGGGTCGAGGGACCCAGTACTTC. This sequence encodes CASSAPWGRGTQYF.

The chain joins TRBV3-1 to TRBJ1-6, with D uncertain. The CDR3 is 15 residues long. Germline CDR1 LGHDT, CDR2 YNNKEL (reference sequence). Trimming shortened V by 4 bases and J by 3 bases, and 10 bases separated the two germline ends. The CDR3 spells CASSPGGGYNSPLHF. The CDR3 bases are TGTGCCAGCAGCCCAGGCGGCGGCTATAATTCACCCCTCCACTTT. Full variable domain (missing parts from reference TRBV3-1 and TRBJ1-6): DTAVSQTPKYLVTQMGNDKSIKCEQNLGHDTMYWYKQDSKKFLKIMFSYNNKELIINETVPNRFSPKSPDKAHLNLHINSLELGDSAVYFCASSPGGGYNSPLHFGNGTRLTVT.

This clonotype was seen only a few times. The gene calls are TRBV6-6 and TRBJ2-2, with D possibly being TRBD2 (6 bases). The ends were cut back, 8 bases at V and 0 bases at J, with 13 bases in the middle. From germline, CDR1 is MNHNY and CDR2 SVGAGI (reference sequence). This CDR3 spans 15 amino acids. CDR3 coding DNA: TGTGCCAGCGGGAGGCAGGAGGCGAACACCGGGGAGCTGTTTTTT. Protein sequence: CASGRQEANTGELFF.